This is a list of T cell receptor beta chains from one sample in a study of blood T cell repertoires in COVID-19. Profiled with immunoSEQ multiplex PCR; TCRdb holds only in-frame clones, not every one. The sample contains around 300,000 clones, about nine tenths of which appear only once. The sequencing sample was made of peripheral blood. These receptors all come from a middle-aged woman who had recovered from COVID-19. Each CDR3 is given with its conserved first and last residue. Each record gives: clone size, D gene, J gene, V gene, CDR3 DNA, CDR3 protein. A D gene is named only where the DNA matches it firmly. Expanded clones are given a class, and other clones once, few, many or no size at all.

. TRBD1 TRBJ2-7 TRBV7-9 TGTGCCAGCAGCTTAGTAAGGGGGCAACGAACCTACGAGCAGTACTTC CASSLVRGQRTYEQYF
once TRBD2 TRBJ2-1 TRBV5-4 TGTGCCAGCAGCGGGGGACTAGCGGCGACCTACAATGAGCAGTTCTTC CASSGGLAATYNEQFF
. . TRBJ1-1 TRBV7-3 TGTGCCAGCAGCTTACAGGGGTTGGGGACTGAAGCTTTCTTT CASSLQGLGTEAFF
. TRBD1 TRBJ2-7 TRBV18 TGTGCCAGCTCAACGGGACAGGGCCCTTACGAGCAGTACTTC CASSTGQGPYEQYF
. . TRBJ1-3 TRBV4-1 TGCGCCAGCAGCCAAGGGAGAGACCGCCGCTCTGGAAACACCATATATTTT CASSQGRDRRSGNTIYF
. TRBD1 TRBJ1-1 TRBV2 TGTGCCAGCAGTCCGCCCGACAGGGAAACTGAAGCTTTCTTT CASSPPDRETEAFF
. . TRBJ1-4 TRBV2 TGTGCCAGCAGTGCGCGGAACACGGAAAAACTGTTTTTT CASSARNTEKLFF
. . TRBJ2-7 TRBV11-2 TGTGCCAGCAGCTTAGGCGGTTGGGGGGGCCTCGGCGAGCAGTACTTC CASSLGGWGGLGEQYF
. . TRBJ2-1 TRBV10-3 TGTGCCATCAGTGAGCCGACAATAACCAATGAGCAGTTCTTC CAISEPTITNEQFF
. . TRBJ2-7 TRBV5-6 TGTGCCAGCAGCCGGAACGGGGGCTACGAGCAGTACTTC CASSRNGGYEQYF
. . TRBJ1-1 TRBV12-3/TRBV12-4 TGTGCCAGCAGTTTTTGGGCACAACAAGCTTTCTTT CASSFWAQQAFF
. . TRBJ2-7 TRBV25-1 TGTGCCAGCCGAGGACAGGGAGGGGGTTTCGAGCAGTACTTC CASRGQGGGFEQYF
. TRBD1 TRBJ1-2 TRBV7-8 TGTGCCAGCAGCCGAGACCTACTCACAGGGGCGGGTGGCTACACCTTC CASSRDLLTGAGGYTF
. TRBD2 TRBJ2-2 TRBV7-3 TGTGCCAGCAGCCGCGTCGGCGGGAGGATGTGGAACACCGGGGAGCTGTTTTTT CASSRVGGRMWNTGELFF
. . TRBJ2-2 TRBV6-1 TGTGCCAGCAGTGAAACGGCGGGAAAGGGGGAGCTGTTTTTT CASSETAGKGELFF
. . TRBJ2-1 TRBV5-6 TGTGCCAGCAGCTTGGATTTATATTTGGGCCCGGGATACAATGAGCAGTTCTTC CASSLDLYLGPGYNEQFF
. TRBD1 TRBJ2-5 TRBV28 TGTGCCAGCAGACGGACAGGGAAGGGAGAGACCCAGTACTTC CASRRTGKGETQYF
. . TRBJ2-3 TRBV11-3 TGTGCCAGCAGCTTAGTAGCAGATACAGATACGCAGTATTTT CASSLVADTDTQYF
few TRBD2 TRBJ2-4 TRBV7-9 TGTGCCAGCAGCGGGACTAGCGGGAGGTCGGCGAACATTCAGTACTTC CASSGTSGRSANIQYF
. TRBD1 TRBJ1-4 TRBV6-1 TGTGCCAGCAGTGCGTCCTGGACAGGGGAACATGAAAAACTGTTTTTT CASSASWTGEHEKLFF
. . TRBJ1-1 TRBV4-2 TGTGCCAGCAGCCAAGATACTGGGACACCCGACACTGAAGCTTTCTTT CASSQDTGTPDTEAFF
. . TRBJ2-3 TRBV7-2 TGTGCCAGCAGCTTAGACCGGGACACAGATACGCAGTATTTT CASSLDRDTDTQYF
. . TRBJ1-5 TRBV20-1 TGCAGTGCCGGGTCGGGTCAGCCCCAGCATTTT CSAGSGQPQHF
. TRBD1 TRBJ2-2 TRBV29-1 TGCAGCGTTGGGGACAGGGCGAACACCGGGGAGCTGTTTTTT CSVGDRANTGELFF
few TRBD2 TRBJ2-7 TRBV4-2 TGTGCCAGCAGCCAAGATTGGGGGACTAGCATAGTCAACGAGCAGTACTTC CASSQDWGTSIVNEQYF
. TRBD1 TRBJ2-3 TRBV27 TGTGCCAGCAGTTTATATAAAATAACCGGGACAGGAACAGATACGCAGTATTTT CASSLYKITGTGTDTQYF
. TRBD1 TRBJ2-7 TRBV5-4 TGTGCCAGCAGCGACAGGGCCCCGAGCTCCTACGAGCAGTACTTC CASSDRAPSSYEQYF
. . TRBJ2-5 TRBV11-3 TGTGCCAGCAGCCAGGCCAGGGAGACCCAGTACTTC CASSQARETQYF
few . TRBJ1-1 TRBV27 TGTGCCAGCAGGACCCAACCCGGGGGGGCTGAAGCTTTCTTT CASRTQPGGAEAFF
. . TRBJ1-6 TRBV7-2 TGTGCCAGCAGCTATGGGGGGGCCTATGGTTCACCCCTCCACTTT CASSYGGAYGSPLHF
. . TRBJ2-5 TRBV7-9 TGTGCCAGCAGCTTAGCCGAAGAGACCCAGTACTTC CASSLAEETQYF
. . TRBJ2-2 TRBV4-2 TGTGCCAGCAGCCAAGATTTAGCGTCCACCGGGGAGCTGTTTTTT CASSQDLASTGELFF
. TRBD1 TRBJ1-1 TRBV29-1 TGCAGCGTCCGGGGACAGGCGAACACTGAAGCTTTCTTT CSVRGQANTEAFF
. TRBD2 TRBJ2-1 TRBV4-1 TGCGCCAGCAGCCAAGTAGGGACTAGCGGGAGGTCTGAGCAGTTCTTC CASSQVGTSGRSEQFF
once . TRBJ2-1 TRBV3-1/TRBV3-2 TGTGCCAGCAGAAAGGACGCGGGCGTACCCTCAATCGAGCAGTTCTTC CASRKDAGVPSIEQFF
. . TRBJ2-3 TRBV5-8 TGTGCCAGCAGCCACGGACAGCGCACAGATACGCAGTATTTT CASSHGQRTDTQYF
. TRBD2 TRBJ2-7 TRBV12-5 TGTGCTAGTGGTTTGCTAGCGGGAATCTCCTACGAGCAGTACTTC CASGLLAGISYEQYF
. . TRBJ2-5 TRBV3-1/TRBV3-2 TGTGCCAGCATCCTTTGCGCCCAAGAGACCCAGTACTTC CASILCAQETQYF
. TRBD2 TRBJ2-7 TRBV9 TGTGCCAGCAGCGAGGGACTAGCGGGAGTTGAACAGTACTTC CASSEGLAGVEQYF
. . TRBJ1-5 TRBV7-8 TGTGCCAGCAGCCGAACTCTGGGAGGGGAATATCAGCCCCAGCATTTT CASSRTLGGEYQPQHF
once TRBD2 TRBJ2-1 TRBV9 TGTGCCAGCAGCGCAGGACTAGCGGCCGTCGGTGAGCAGTTCTTC CASSAGLAAVGEQFF
. TRBD1 TRBJ2-7 TRBV27 TGTGCCAGCAGACCCGGGACAGTATTCTACGAGCAGTACTTC CASRPGTVFYEQYF